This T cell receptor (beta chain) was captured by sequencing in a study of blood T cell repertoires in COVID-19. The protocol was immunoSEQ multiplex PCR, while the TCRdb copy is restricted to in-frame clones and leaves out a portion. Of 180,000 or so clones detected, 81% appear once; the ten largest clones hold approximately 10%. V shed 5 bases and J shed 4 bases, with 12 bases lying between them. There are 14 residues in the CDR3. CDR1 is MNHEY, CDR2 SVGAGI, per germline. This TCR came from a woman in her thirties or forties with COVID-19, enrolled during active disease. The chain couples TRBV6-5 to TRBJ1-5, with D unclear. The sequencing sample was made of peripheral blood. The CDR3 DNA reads TGTGCCAGCAGTCTCGGTTTCGGGAATCAGCCCCAGCATTTT. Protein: CASSLGFGNQPQHF.